A single sample gave rise to the 6 T cell receptor beta chains below, sequenced in a study of blood T cell repertoires in COVID-19. Repertoires were generated with immunoSEQ multiplex PCR, while TCRdb's copy carries only in-frame clones and drops some. The repertoire has about 120,000 clones, 80% to 90% of them found once; the top ten carry approximately 28%. Specimen: peripheral blood. These receptors all come from a man in his 70s with active or convalescent COVID-19.

The J gene is TRBJ2-2, the V gene TRBV14; TRBD2 matches at 11 bases. The CDR3 is 17 residues long. Losses at the gene ends were 1 base for V and 7 bases for J; bases not matched to a gene: 8. Germline CDR1 is SGHDN and CDR2 is FVKESK. The CDR3 loop is CASSQAQTSGSDGELFF. The CDR3 nucleotides read TGTGCCAGCAGCCAAGCCCAAACTAGCGGGAGTGACGGGGAGCTGTTTTTT.

J is TRBJ1-2 and V is TRBV6-5, with D unresolved. V dropped 5 bases and J dropped 2 bases, with 12 bases sitting between them. The CDR3 sequence is 14 residues long. The V gene's germline CDR1 is MNHEY and CDR2 SVGAGI. CDR3 in DNA: TGTGCCAGCAGTACAGACCTACGGAACTATGGCTACACCTTC. It is translated as CASSTDLRNYGYTF.

CDR3: CASRSRQGQIYEQYF. The CDR3 nucleotides are TGTGCCAGTAGATCTAGACAGGGGCAAATCTACGAGCAGTACTTC. The rearrangement uses TRBV19 and TRBJ2-7, with TRBD1 matching 8 bases. Germline CDR1 reads LNHDA; CDR2 reads SQIVND (reference sequence). With 6 bases clipped from V and 3 bases from J, the junction kept 10 bases outside the gene matches. This CDR3 is 15 amino acids long.

The rearrangement uses TRBV10-3 and TRBJ2-1; tentatively, D is TRBD1 (6 bases). V lost 4 bases, J lost 9 bases, and 13 bases lay in between. This CDR3 is 13 amino acids long. The V gene's germline CDR1 is ENHRY and CDR2 SYGVKD. The CDR3 is CAISGQDSFEQFF. In nucleotides, the CDR3 is TGTGCCATCAGTGGCCAGGACAGTTTTGAGCAGTTCTTC.

The chain uses TRBV6-5 and TRBJ1-3; unclear D gene. Germline V CDR1 and CDR2: MNHEY, SVGAGI. V dropped 3 bases and J dropped 3 bases, with 6 bases sitting between them. The CDR3 totals 13 residues. CDR3 in DNA: TGTGCCAGCAGTTATGGCAGTGGAAACACCATATATTTT. This encodes CASSYGSGNTIYF.

The chain joins TRBV30 to TRBJ1-5; D remains unclear. CDR1 and CDR2 from the germline V gene are GTSNPN and SVGIG (reference sequence). The CDR3 is 13 amino acids. The germline V and J ends were trimmed by 5 bases and 6 bases, with 14 bases remaining between them. The chain's CDR3 is CAWAEVGGQPQHF. DNA of the CDR3: TGTGCCTGGGCAGAGGTCGGTGGTCAGCCCCAGCATTTT.